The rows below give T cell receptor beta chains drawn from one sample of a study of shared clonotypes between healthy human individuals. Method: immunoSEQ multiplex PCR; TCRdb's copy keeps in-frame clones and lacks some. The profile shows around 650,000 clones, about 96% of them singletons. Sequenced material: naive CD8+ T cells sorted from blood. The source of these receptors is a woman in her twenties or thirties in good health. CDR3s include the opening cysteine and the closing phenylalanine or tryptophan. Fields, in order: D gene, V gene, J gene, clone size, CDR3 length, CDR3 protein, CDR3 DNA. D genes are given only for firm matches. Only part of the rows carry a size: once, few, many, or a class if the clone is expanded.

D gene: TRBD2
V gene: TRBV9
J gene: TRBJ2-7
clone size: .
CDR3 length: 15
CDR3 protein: CASSYSGVAGGEQYF
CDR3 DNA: TGTGCCAGCAGCTACTCCGGAGTAGCGGGAGGCGAGCAGTACTTC

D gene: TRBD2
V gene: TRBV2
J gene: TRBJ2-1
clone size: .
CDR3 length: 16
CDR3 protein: CASRGVELAGYNEQFF
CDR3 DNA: TGTGCCAGCAGGGGAGTAGAACTAGCGGGTTACAATGAGCAGTTCTTC

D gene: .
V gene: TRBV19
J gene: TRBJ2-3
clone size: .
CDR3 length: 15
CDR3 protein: CASSIWSTSTDTQYF
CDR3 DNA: TGTGCCAGTAGTATATGGAGTACTAGCACAGATACGCAGTATTTT

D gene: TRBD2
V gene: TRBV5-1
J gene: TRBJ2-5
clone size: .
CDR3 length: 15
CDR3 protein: CASSLVGDYQETQYF
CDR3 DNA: TGCGCCAGCAGCTTGGTGGGGGACTATCAAGAGACCCAGTACTTC

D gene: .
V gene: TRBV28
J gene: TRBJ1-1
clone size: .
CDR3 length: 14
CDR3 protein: CASSTSVMNTEAFF
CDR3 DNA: TGTGCCAGCAGTACCTCAGTGATGAACACTGAAGCTTTCTTT

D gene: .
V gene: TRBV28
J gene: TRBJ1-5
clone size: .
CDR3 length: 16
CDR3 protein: CASSSVSDVRYQPQHF
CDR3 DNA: TGTGCCAGCAGTTCGGTATCCGACGTCCGATATCAGCCCCAGCATTTT

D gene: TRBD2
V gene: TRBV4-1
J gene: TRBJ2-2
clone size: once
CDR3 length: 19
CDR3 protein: CASSRPVLPWREGPGELFF
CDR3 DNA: TGCGCCAGCAGCCGACCCGTTCTGCCTTGGCGGGAGGGCCCCGGGGAGCTGTTTTTT

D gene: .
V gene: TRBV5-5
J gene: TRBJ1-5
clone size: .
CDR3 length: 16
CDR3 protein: CASSHFQGLGNQPQHF
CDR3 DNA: TGTGCCAGCAGTCATTTCCAGGGTTTGGGCAATCAGCCCCAGCATTTT

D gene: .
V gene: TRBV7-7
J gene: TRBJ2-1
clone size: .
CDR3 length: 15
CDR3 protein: CASSPSPGRHNEQFF
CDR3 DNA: TGTGCCAGCAGCCCCTCCCCGGGCCGACACAATGAGCAGTTCTTC

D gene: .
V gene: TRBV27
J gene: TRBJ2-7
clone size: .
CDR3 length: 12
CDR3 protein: CASWTSVIEQYF
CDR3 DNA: TGTGCCAGCTGGACATCGGTCATCGAGCAGTACTTC

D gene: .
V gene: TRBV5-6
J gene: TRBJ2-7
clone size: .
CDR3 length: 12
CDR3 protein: CASSLASYEQYF
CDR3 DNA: TGTGCCAGCAGCTTGGCATCCTACGAGCAGTACTTC

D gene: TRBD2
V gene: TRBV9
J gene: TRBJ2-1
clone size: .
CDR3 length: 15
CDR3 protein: CASSVGLAEHNEQFF
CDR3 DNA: TGTGCCAGCAGCGTAGGCCTAGCGGAACACAATGAGCAGTTCTTC

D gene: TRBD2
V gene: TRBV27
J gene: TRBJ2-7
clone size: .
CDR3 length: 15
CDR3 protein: CASSSGTSGKYEQYF
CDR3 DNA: TGTGCCAGCAGTTCAGGTACTAGCGGGAAGTACGAGCAGTACTTC

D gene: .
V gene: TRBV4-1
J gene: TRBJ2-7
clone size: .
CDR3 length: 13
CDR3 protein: CASSDSTSHEQYF
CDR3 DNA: TGCGCCAGCAGCGACTCAACGTCTCACGAGCAGTACTTC

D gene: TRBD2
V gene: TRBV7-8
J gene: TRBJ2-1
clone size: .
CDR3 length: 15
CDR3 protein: CASSEGTSGDNEQFF
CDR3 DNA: TGTGCCAGCAGCGAGGGGACTAGCGGCGACAATGAGCAGTTCTTC

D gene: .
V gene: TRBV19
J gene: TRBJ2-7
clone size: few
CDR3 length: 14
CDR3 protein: CASSIRLFSYEQYF
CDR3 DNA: TGTGCCAGTAGTATTAGACTTTTCTCCTACGAGCAGTACTTC

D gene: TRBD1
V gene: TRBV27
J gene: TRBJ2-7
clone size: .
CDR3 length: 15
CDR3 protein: CASSRNPGGGYEQYF
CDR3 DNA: TGTGCCAGCAGCCGCAACCCAGGGGGCGGATACGAGCAGTACTTC

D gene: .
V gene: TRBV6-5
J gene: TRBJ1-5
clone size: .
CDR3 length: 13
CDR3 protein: CASSYGIDQPQHF
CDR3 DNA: TGTGCCAGCAGTTACGGTATCGATCAGCCCCAGCATTTT

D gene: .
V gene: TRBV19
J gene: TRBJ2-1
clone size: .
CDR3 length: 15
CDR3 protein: CASSAGTRPYNEQFF
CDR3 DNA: TGTGCCAGTAGTGCCGGGACTCGCCCCTACAATGAGCAGTTCTTC

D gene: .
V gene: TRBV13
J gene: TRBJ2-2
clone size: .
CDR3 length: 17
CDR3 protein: CASSSQEGTVPTGELFF
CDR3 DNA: TGTGCCAGCAGCTCCCAAGAGGGAACGGTCCCCACCGGGGAGCTGTTTTTT

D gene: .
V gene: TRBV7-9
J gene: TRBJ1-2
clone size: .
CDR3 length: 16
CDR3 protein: CASSSNPTESLNGYTF
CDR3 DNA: TGTGCCAGCAGCTCAAATCCGACAGAGTCTCTTAATGGCTACACCTTC

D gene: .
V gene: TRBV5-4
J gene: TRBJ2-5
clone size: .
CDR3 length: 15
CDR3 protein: CASSLAPGETETQYF
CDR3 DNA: TGTGCCAGCAGCTTGGCCCCGGGAGAGACGGAGACCCAGTACTTC

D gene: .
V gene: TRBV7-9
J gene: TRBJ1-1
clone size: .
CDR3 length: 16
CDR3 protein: CASTPISGEMNTEAFF
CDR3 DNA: TGTGCCAGCACCCCCATCTCTGGGGAGATGAACACTGAAGCTTTCTTT

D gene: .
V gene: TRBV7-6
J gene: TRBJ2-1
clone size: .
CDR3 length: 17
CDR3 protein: CASSLELAVSSYNEQFF
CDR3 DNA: TGTGCCAGCAGCTTAGAACTAGCAGTGTCGTCCTACAATGAGCAGTTCTTC

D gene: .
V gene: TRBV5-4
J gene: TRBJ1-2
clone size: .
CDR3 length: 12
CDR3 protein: CASNQGAYGYTF
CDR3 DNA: TGTGCCAGCAACCAGGGAGCATATGGCTACACCTTC

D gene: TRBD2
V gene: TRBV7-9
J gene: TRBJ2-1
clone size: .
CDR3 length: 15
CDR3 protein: CASSLGLAVYNEQFF
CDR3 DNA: TGTGCCAGCAGCCTAGGACTAGCGGTCTACAATGAGCAGTTCTTC

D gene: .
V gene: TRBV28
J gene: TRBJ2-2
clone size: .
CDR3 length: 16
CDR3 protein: CASSLFRDHFTGELFF
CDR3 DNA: TGTGCCAGCAGTTTATTTCGTGACCACTTCACCGGGGAGCTGTTTTTT

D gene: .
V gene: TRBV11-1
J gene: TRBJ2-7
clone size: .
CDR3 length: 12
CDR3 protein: CASSPGGHEQYF
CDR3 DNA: TGTGCCAGCAGCCCCGGGGGCCACGAGCAGTACTTC

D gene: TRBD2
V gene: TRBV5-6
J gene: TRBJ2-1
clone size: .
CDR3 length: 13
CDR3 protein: CASGLADNNEQFF
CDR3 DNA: TGTGCCAGTGGACTAGCGGACAACAATGAGCAGTTCTTC

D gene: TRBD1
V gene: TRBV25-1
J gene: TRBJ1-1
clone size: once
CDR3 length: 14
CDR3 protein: CASSRNRGGNEAFF
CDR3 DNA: TGTGCCAGCAGTAGAAACAGGGGCGGAAATGAAGCTTTCTTT

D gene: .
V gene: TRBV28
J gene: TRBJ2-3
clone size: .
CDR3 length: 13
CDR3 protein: CASRRIGGDTQYF
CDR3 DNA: TGTGCCAGCAGAAGAATTGGGGGAGATACGCAGTATTTT

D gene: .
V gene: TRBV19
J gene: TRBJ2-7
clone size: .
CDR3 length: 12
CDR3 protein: CASSIVGYEQYF
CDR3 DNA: TGTGCCAGTAGTATAGTCGGATACGAGCAGTACTTC

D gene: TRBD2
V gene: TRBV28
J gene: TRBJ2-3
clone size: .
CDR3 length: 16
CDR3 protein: CASSQTSGRPTDTQYF
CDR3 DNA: TGTGCCAGCAGTCAAACTAGCGGGAGGCCCACAGATACGCAGTATTTT

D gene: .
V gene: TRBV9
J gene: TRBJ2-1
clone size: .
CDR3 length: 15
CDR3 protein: CASSVVQNGYNEQFF
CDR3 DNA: TGTGCCAGCAGCGTGGTTCAGAATGGTTACAATGAGCAGTTCTTC

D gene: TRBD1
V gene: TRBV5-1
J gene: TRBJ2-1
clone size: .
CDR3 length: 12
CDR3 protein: CASSYRGNEQFF
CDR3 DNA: TGCGCCAGCAGCTACAGGGGAAATGAGCAGTTCTTC

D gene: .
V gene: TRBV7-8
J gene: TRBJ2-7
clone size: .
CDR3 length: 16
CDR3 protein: CASSLGQRTATYEQYF
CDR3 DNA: TGTGCCAGCAGCTTAGGACAAAGGACGGCGACCTACGAGCAGTACTTC

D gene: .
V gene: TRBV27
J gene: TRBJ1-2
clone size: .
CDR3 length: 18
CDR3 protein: CASSHPIPEQGGVYGYTF
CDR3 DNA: TGTGCCAGCAGTCACCCGATCCCAGAACAGGGTGGGGTCTATGGCTACACCTTC

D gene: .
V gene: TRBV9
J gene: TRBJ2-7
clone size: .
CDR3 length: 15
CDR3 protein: CASSAGPARYYEQYF
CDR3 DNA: TGTGCCAGCAGCGCGGGACCCGCCCGGTACTACGAGCAGTACTTC

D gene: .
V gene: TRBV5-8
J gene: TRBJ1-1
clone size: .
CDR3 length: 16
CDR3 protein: CASSLVWVGLNTEAFF
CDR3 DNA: TGTGCCAGCAGCTTGGTGTGGGTGGGATTGAACACTGAAGCTTTCTTT

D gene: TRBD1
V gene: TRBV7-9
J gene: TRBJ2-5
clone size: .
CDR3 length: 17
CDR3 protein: CASSLATRTGGSETQYF
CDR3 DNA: TGTGCCAGCAGCTTAGCGACCAGGACAGGGGGGTCAGAGACCCAGTACTTC

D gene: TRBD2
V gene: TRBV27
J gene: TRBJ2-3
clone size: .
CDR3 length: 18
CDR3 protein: CASSLFPSAGGTTDTQYF
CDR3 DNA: TGTGCCAGCAGTTTATTCCCCTCAGCGGGGGGGACTACAGATACGCAGTATTTT

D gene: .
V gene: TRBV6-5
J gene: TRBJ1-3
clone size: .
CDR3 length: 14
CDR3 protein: CASSYGVSANTIYF
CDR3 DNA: TGTGCCAGCAGTTATGGGGTATCAGCAAACACCATATATTTT

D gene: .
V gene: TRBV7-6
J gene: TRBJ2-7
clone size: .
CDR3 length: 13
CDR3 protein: CASSPGGGNEQYF
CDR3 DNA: TGTGCCAGCAGCCCCGGGGGCGGTAACGAGCAGTACTTC

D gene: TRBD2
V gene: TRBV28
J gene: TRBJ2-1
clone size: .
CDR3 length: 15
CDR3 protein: CASTPRGGGVNEQFF
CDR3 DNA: TGTGCCAGCACCCCCCGGGGCGGGGGGGTCAATGAGCAGTTCTTC

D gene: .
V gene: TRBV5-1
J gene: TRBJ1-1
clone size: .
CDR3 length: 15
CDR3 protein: CASSLGGRYNTEAFF
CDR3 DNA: TGCGCCAGCAGCTTGGGAGGCAGGTATAACACTGAAGCTTTCTTT

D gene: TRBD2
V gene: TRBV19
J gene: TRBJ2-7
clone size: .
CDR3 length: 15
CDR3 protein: CASSIGASGYYEQYF
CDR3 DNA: TGTGCCAGTAGTATTGGGGCTAGCGGGTACTACGAGCAGTACTTC

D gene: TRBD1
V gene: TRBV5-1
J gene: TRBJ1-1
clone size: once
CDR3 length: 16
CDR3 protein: CASSLRRTGLNTEAFF
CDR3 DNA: TGCGCCAGCAGCTTGCGGCGGACAGGGTTGAACACTGAAGCTTTCTTT

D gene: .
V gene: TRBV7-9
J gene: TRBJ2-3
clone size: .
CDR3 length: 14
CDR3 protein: CASKPGSSTDTQYF
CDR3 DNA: TGTGCCAGCAAGCCTGGAAGTAGCACAGATACGCAGTATTTT

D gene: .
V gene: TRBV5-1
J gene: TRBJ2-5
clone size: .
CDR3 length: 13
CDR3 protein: CASSFWQQETQYF
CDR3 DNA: TGCGCCAGCAGCTTTTGGCAGCAAGAGACCCAGTACTTC

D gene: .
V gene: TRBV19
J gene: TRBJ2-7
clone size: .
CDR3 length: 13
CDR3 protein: CASSIFPSYEQYF
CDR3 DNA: TGTGCCAGTAGTATCTTTCCCAGCTACGAGCAGTACTTC

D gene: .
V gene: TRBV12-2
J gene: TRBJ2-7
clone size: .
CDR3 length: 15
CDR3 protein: CASRLARLLGDEQYF
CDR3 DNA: TGTGCAAGTCGCTTAGCGCGTCTACTAGGAGACGAGCAGTACTTC

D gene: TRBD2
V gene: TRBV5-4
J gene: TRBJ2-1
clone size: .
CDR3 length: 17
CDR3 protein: CASSPHSGRAVYNEQFF
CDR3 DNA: TGTGCCAGCAGCCCTCACTCCGGGAGGGCTGTCTACAATGAGCAGTTCTTC